One and the same sample provided the 28 T cell receptor beta chains below, sequenced in a study of pediatric ulcerative colitis. Sequenced by immunoSEQ multiplex PCR; TCRdb stores in-frame clones only, minus some. The sample shows 59,000 or so clones, around four fifths of them seen only once. The source material was blood. The receptors originated from a boy younger than 18 with moderate ulcerative colitis.

Remarks on this clone: The germline gene is not matched at one end of the junction; a read error may be the cause. The chain carries TRBV6-1 and TRBJ2-1, with 8 bases matching TRBD2. This CDR3 region has 11 residues. The germline V gene has CDR1 MNHNS and CDR2 SASEGT. CDR3: CASSASGPRLF. In nucleotides, the CDR3 is TGTGCCAGCAGCGCTAGCGGGCCCCGGCTCTTC.

The count of this clone is one. The chain carries TRBV5-6 and TRBJ1-4; unclear D gene. Trimming removed 2 bases from V and 0 bases from J, with 8 bases in between. In germline, CDR1 is SGHDT, CDR2 YYEEEE. The CDR3 length is 15 residues. The CDR3 nucleotides read TGTGCCAGCAGCTTTGCGGAGACAACTAATGAAAAACTGTTTTTT. Translating gives CASSFAETTNEKLFF.

The V gene is TRBV7-9, the J gene TRBJ2-5, with no clear D. The CDR3 length is 13 residues. CDR1 is SEHNR, CDR2 FQNEAQ, per germline (reference sequence). Between the trimmed V and J ends, which lost 5 bases and 2 bases, there was a span of 9 bases. CDR3 region: CASSPSQQETQYF. In DNA, the CDR3 is TGTGCCAGCAGCCCATCCCAGCAAGAGACCCAGTACTTC.

The chain links TRBV27 to TRBJ1-1; 7 bases line up with TRBD1. The germline gives CDR1 MNHEY, CDR2 SMNVEV (reference sequence). J gave up 6 bases and V 6 bases, and 4 bases lay outside the gene matches. CDR3 length: 12 amino acids. The CDR3 DNA follows: TGTGCCAGCAGGACAGGGAATGCTGAAGCTTTCTTT. Protein product: CASRTGNAEAFF.

This clone was observed a handful of times. This rearrangement joins TRBV15 to TRBJ1-2, with D possibly being TRBD1 (6 bases). The CDR3 spans 14 residues. Germline V gene sequence: CDR1 LNHNV, CDR2 YYDKDF (reference sequence). V was cut by 5 bases and J by 1 base, with 11 bases left in between. In DNA form, the CDR3 reads TGTGCCACCAGCGAGGGGGGGATTAACTATGGCTACACCTTC. This encodes CATSEGGINYGYTF.

The rearrangement joins TRBV5-1 to TRBJ1-1, with D possibly matching TRBD1 (6 bases). The CDR3 runs 16 residues. Germline values: CDR1 SGHRS, CDR2 YFSETQ. The ends were cut back, 0 bases at V and 2 bases at J, with 14 bases in the middle. CDR3 loop: CASSLAGAAINTEAFF. The CDR3 nucleotides are TGCGCCAGCAGCTTGGCGGGGGCCGCTATTAACACTGAAGCTTTCTTT. The variable domain in full, completed from reference TRBV5-1 and TRBJ1-1, reads KAGVTQTPRYLIKTRGQQVTLSCSPISGHRSVSWYQQTPGQGLQFLFEYFSETQRNKGNFPGRFSGRQFSNSRSEMNVSTLELGDSALYLCASSLAGAAINTEAFFGQGTRLTVV.

The chain combines TRBV2 with TRBJ2-5; the match to TRBD2 covers 7 bases. The germline V gene has CDR1 SNHLY and CDR2 FYNNEI. The J segment lost 2 bases and the V segment lost 2 bases, leaving 2 bases of the junction unmatched. The CDR3 loop spans 14 amino acids. In nucleotides, the CDR3 is TGTGCCAGCAGTGAATCAGCGGGGCAAGAGACCCAGTACTTC. Amino acids: CASSESAGQETQYF.

V gene TRBV5-1 combines with J gene TRBJ2-7; 15 nucleotides align to TRBD2. Losses at the gene ends were 0 bases for V and 5 bases for J; bases not matched to a gene: 9. Per germline, CDR1 SGHRS and CDR2 YFSETQ. The CDR3 totals 18 residues. The CDR3 sequence: CASSLGGLAGGARNEQYF. The CDR3 nucleotides are TGCGCCAGCAGCTTGGGGGGACTAGCGGGAGGAGCGAGGAACGAGCAGTACTTC.

The chain uses TRBV9 and TRBJ1-1; no clear D. This CDR3 comprises 14 residues. The germline V gene has CDR1 SGDLS and CDR2 YYNGEE. Trimming shortened V by 4 bases and J by 3 bases, and 13 bases separated the two germline ends. This CDR3 reads CASSPRGGHTEAFF. DNA of the CDR3: TGTGCCAGCAGCCCTCGCGGCGGCCACACTGAAGCTTTCTTT.

J is TRBJ1-3 and V is TRBV29-1; tentative D call: TRBD1 (5 bases). The CDR3 runs to 13 residues. V was pared by 3 bases and J by 2 bases, with 8 bases between. Germline values: CDR1 SQVTM, CDR2 ANQGSEA. CDR3 in amino acids: CSVDSGAGNTIYF. The CDR3 region has the DNA TGCAGCGTTGATTCGGGGGCTGGAAACACCATATATTTT.

This chain connects TRBV5-1 to TRBJ1-2; D gene uncertain. The CDR3 length is 17 residues. V shed 2 bases and J shed 5 bases, with 22 bases lying between them. Germline assignment: CDR1 SGHRS and CDR2 YFSETQ. The CDR3 protein is CASSLGSSIVPWYGYTF. CDR3 bases: TGCGCCAGCAGCTTAGGGTCCAGTATCGTCCCCTGGTATGGCTACACCTTC. Full variable domain (missing parts from reference TRBV5-1 and TRBJ1-2): KAGVTQTPRYLIKTRGQQVTLSCSPISGHRSVSWYQQTPGQGLQFLFEYFSETQRNKGNFPGRFSGRQFSNSRSEMNVSTLELGDSALYLCASSLGSSIVPWYGYTFGSGTRLTVV.

The rearrangement joins TRBV7-9 to TRBJ1-1, with 7 bases matching TRBD1. This CDR3 is built from 14 residues. Germline V gene data show CDR1 as SEHNR and CDR2 as FQNEAQ (reference sequence). V lost 5 bases, J lost 6 bases, and 9 bases stayed unmatched. The CDR3 DNA is TGTGCCAGCAGCCACGACAGGGAAGGGCCTGAAGCTTTCTTT. Protein sequence: CASSHDREGPEAFF.

V usage is TRBV30 and J usage is TRBJ2-5, with TRBD2 as a possible D gene (6 bases). The CDR3 sequence is 13 residues long. V was trimmed by 0 bases and J by 4 bases, leaving 9 bases between them. Germline loops: CDR1 GTSNPN, CDR2 SVGIG (reference sequence). CDR3 DNA: TGTGCCTGGAGTGTGGAAGCGGGAGAGACCCAGTACTTC. Protein: CAWSVEAGETQYF.

In DNA form, the CDR3 reads TGTGCCAGCAGTGAAGATCCATATAACTATGGCTACACCTTC. The encoded protein is CASSEDPYNYGYTF. The rearrangement joins TRBV6-1 to TRBJ1-2; D ambiguous. Germline V gene sequence: CDR1 MNHNS, CDR2 SASEGT. Trimming cost V 1 base and J 1 base, with 7 bases left between them. This CDR3 contains 14 residues.

This clone was counted a few times. This chain connects TRBV10-2 to TRBJ1-2; D is ambiguous. The germline gives CDR1 WSHSY, CDR2 SAAADI. The CDR3 sequence is 12 residues long. V dropped 3 bases and J dropped 7 bases, with 9 bases sitting between them. In DNA form, the CDR3 reads TGCGCCAGCAGTGATCAGGTATCTGGCTACACCTTC. This encodes CASSDQVSGYTF.

The rearrangement links TRBV7-2 to TRBJ2-5; 14 nucleotides agree with TRBD2. This CDR3 spans 15 amino acids. The germline V gene has CDR1 SGHTA and CDR2 FQGNSA. The ends lost 1 base at V and 10 bases at J; junction bases unmatched: 5. The CDR3 loop reads CASSLGLAGGLGQYF. The CDR3 bases are TGTGCCAGCAGCTTAGGACTAGCGGGGGGGTTGGGCCAGTACTTC.

As DNA, the CDR3 is TGCGCCAGCAATCGAGGCGGGACAGGGGATTCACCCCTCCACTTT. Protein product: CASNRGGTGDSPLHF. V is TRBV5-1 and J is TRBJ1-6; 10 bases fit TRBD1. CDR3 length: 15 residues. Germline lookup yields CDR1 SGHRS and CDR2 YFSETQ. Trimming at V came to 6 bases and at J to 8 bases, leaving 8 bases not matched to a gene.

This chain links TRBV5-5 with TRBJ2-7; 14 positions match TRBD2. This CDR3 contains 14 residues. Germline CDR1 and CDR2: SGHKS and YYEKEE (reference sequence). The ends lost 3 bases at V and 7 bases at J; junction bases unmatched: 3. CDR3 sequence (DNA): TGTGCCAGCAGCTCCGGGACTAGCGGGGGAGAGCAGTACTTC. Protein: CASSSGTSGGEQYF.

This rearrangement joins TRBV11-3 to TRBJ1-1; the D gene is possibly TRBD1 (6 bases). Trimming took 3 bases from V and 1 from J, leaving 9 bases between them. The CDR3 loop spans 14 amino acids. From germline, CDR1 is SGHNT and CDR2 YENEEA. The CDR3 here is CASSFGQQNTEAFF. The CDR3 region has the DNA TGTGCCAGCAGCTTCGGACAGCAGAACACTGAAGCTTTCTTT.

The chain couples TRBV7-6 to TRBJ1-3, with 11 nucleotides matching TRBD1. This CDR3 region has 16 residues. Trimming at V came to 5 bases and at J to 0 bases, leaving 3 bases not matched to a gene. CDR1 and CDR2 (germline): SGHVS, FNYEAQ. CDR3 region: CASSIGQGASGNTIYF. CDR3 nucleotides: TGTGCCAGCAGCATAGGACAGGGGGCCTCTGGAAACACCATATATTTT.

The chain recombines TRBV7-7 with TRBJ2-7, with TRBD2 matching over 7 bases. CDR1 is SSHAT, CDR2 FNYEAQ, per germline (reference sequence). The CDR3 contains 15 residues. V was pared by 5 bases and J by 5 bases, with 12 bases of the junction left unmatched. This CDR3 is CASSHGGGPTNEQYF. The CDR3 DNA sequence: TGTGCCAGCAGCCATGGGGGGGGACCCACCAACGAGCAGTACTTC.

The V gene is TRBV2, the J gene TRBJ2-6; D gene ambiguous. The CDR3 is made up of 19 amino acids. Germline V gene lookup returns CDR1 SNHLY and CDR2 FYNNEI. CDR3 residues: CAPRSFIGYVSSGANVLTF. The CDR3 DNA is TGTGCTCCCAGGTCCTTTATTGGGTATGTGAGCTCTGGGGCCAACGTCCTGACTTTC.

The chain is built from TRBV6-5 and TRBJ1-1; 9 bases agree with TRBD1. The CDR3 has 15 residues. The V gene end was trimmed by 2 bases and the J gene end by 4 bases; junction bases not matched to a gene: 5. The germline V gene encodes CDR1 MNHEY and CDR2 SVGAGI. The DNA of the CDR3 is TGTGCCAGCAGTTACAAGACAGGGGGAGGCACTGAAGCTTTCTTT. Translating it yields CASSYKTGGGTEAFF.

The J gene is TRBJ1-1, the V gene TRBV15; D unclear. The CDR3 loop spans 12 amino acids. V dropped 2 bases and J dropped 4 bases, with 5 bases sitting between them. Germline V gives CDR1 LNHNV, CDR2 YYDKDF (reference sequence). The CDR3 region is CATSRKGTEAFF. CDR3 sequence (DNA): TGTGCCACCAGCAGAAAGGGCACTGAAGCTTTCTTT.

This chain joins TRBV7-8 and TRBJ1-2; D uncertain. Trimming took 2 bases from V and 8 from J, leaving 12 bases between them. Germline CDR1 and CDR2: SGHVS and FQNEAQ. The CDR3 is 13 amino acids. CDR3 amino acids: CASSLKLSTGYTF. Here the CDR3 DNA reads TGTGCCAGCAGCTTAAAGTTATCGACGGGCTACACCTTC.

As to this clone: At the DNA level, this CDR3 is encoded by other sequences in the same sample as well. Here the CDR3 DNA reads TGTGCCAGCAGTTTAGCGGGGGGAGCCTACGAGCAGTACTTC. Its translation is CASSLAGGAYEQYF. This chain links TRBV6-6 with TRBJ2-7; TRBD2 aligns across 10 bases. The germline gives CDR1 MNHNY, CDR2 SVGAGI (reference sequence). This CDR3 spans 14 amino acids. Trimming took 4 bases from V and 2 from J; bases not matched to a gene: 2.

V and J are TRBV4-1 and TRBJ2-7; 8 bases map to TRBD2. The CDR3 extends over 14 amino acids. V shed 1 base and J 5 bases; nucleotides not matched to a gene: 4. Germline V CDR1 and CDR2: MGHRA, YSYEKL. The CDR3 spells CASSQVRGANEQYF. The CDR3 DNA is TGCGCCAGCAGCCAAGTGCGGGGGGCGAACGAGCAGTACTTC.

Here the CDR3 DNA reads TGTGCCAGCACCTGGGGGACAGGGGGCAGTGGCTACACCTTC. Encoded protein: CASTWGTGGSGYTF. The J gene is TRBJ1-2, the V gene TRBV5-5; 12 nucleotides line up with TRBD1. This CDR3 is 14 amino acids long. V shed 6 bases, J shed 7 bases, and the junction held 7 bases outside the gene matches. Germline CDR1 is SGHKS and CDR2 is YYEKEE (reference sequence).